This TCR beta chain came from a study of blood T cells in healthy people across ages. This clonotype was detected only a few times. Donors ranged from 6 to 90 years old and were healthy Caucasians in Russia. It was roughly 10 milliliters of peripheral blood that were drawn from each donor. Alongside a J-beta primer mix, a sample-barcoded 5' primer served in a second PCR lasting about 7 to 11 cycles. Each of the cDNA molecules was tagged by a template-switch adaptor with 12 random nucleotides. TCRdb re-derived calls from the 5' RACE reads in MiXCR, one entry per CDR3 protein. Here the sample spans under 2 million distinct CDR3 sequences, 30% to 40% being singletons. V lost 7 bases, J lost 6 bases, and 9 bases stayed unmatched. There are 14 residues in the CDR3.

The chain is built from TRBV12-3 or TRBV12-4 and TRBJ1-2, with 9 nucleotides matching TRBD1. This sequence was found in a woman aged 25-40 years in good health. Material: blood. The CDR3 DNA reads TGTGCCAGCACCCTAACAGGGGGCTCGGATGGCTACACCTTC. Protein sequence: CASTLTGGSDGYTF.